This TCR beta chain was identified in a study of technical replicates of blood from a few donors. The CDR3 is 14 residues long. The ends were cut back, 1 base at V and 4 bases at J, with 10 bases in the middle. In germline, CDR1 is SGHTA, CDR2 FQGNSA. This table comes from immunoSEQ multiplex PCR, and its TCRdb copy is limited to in-frame clones, with some not included. The table lists tens of thousands of clones, 90% to 95% of them singletons. This clone appeared once. The genes are TRBV7-2 and TRBJ1-1; TRBD1 is a possible D gene (5 bases). Sequenced material: T cells isolated from PBMCs. This TCR was sampled from a human donor in good health. The DNA of the CDR3 is TGTGCCAGCAGCTTAGTTCAGGGATTCACTGAAGCTTTCTTT. It yields the protein CASSLVQGFTEAFF. Drawing the rest from reference TRBV7-2 and TRBJ1-1, the complete variable domain is GAGVSQSPSNKVTEKGKDVELRCDPISGHTALYWYRQSLGQGLEFLIYFQGNSAPDKSGLPSDRFSAERTGGSVSTLTIQRTQQEDSAVYLCASSLVQGFTEAFFGQGTRLTVV.